By frequency in the sample, the clone carrying this T cell receptor (beta chain) is medium-sized. As yet, its antigen is unknown. CDR1 and CDR2 from the germline V gene are DFQATT and SNEGSKA (reference sequence). The ends were cut back, 3 bases at V and 5 bases at J, with 11 bases in the middle. This CDR3 is built from 14 residues. These data come from a study of liver allograft versus peripheral blood T cells. Study details: The authors compared T cell receptor repertoires in transplanted livers with those in the peripheral blood of recipients.

Study-level results: Peripheral blood repertoires reportedly differed from the T cell receptor repertoires found inside liver allografts.

TCRdb passed the reads through MiXCR, listing each CDR3 protein once. The table records thousands of distinct CDR3 sequences, around a fifth of them present only once. The chain is built from TRBV20-1 and TRBJ1-6; no clear D. This TCR was recovered from a human patient who had a liver transplant. The graft donor may account for some of the T cells. CDR3 nucleotides: TGCAGTGCTAGCCGGACTGTTCATAATTCACCCCTCCACTTT. This gives the protein CSASRTVHNSPLHF.